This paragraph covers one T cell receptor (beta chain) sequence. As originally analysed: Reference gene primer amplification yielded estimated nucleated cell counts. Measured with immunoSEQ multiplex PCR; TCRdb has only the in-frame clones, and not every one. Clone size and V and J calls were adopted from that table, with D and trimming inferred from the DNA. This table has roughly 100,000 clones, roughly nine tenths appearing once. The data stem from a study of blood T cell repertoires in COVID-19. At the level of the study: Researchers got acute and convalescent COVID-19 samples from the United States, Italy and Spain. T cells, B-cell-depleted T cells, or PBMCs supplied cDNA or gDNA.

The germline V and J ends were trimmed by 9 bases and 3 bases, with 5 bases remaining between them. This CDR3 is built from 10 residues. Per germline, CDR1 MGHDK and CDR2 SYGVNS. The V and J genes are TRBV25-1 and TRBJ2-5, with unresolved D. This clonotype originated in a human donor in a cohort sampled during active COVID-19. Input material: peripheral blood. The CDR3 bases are TGTGCCAGTTTCGAAGAGACCCAGTACTTC. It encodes CASFEETQYF.